Listed here are 18 T cell receptor beta chains from one sample, sequenced in a study of graft-versus-host responses after intestinal transplantation. These receptors have no known antigen. Profiled with immunoSEQ multiplex PCR; TCRdb holds only in-frame clones, not every one. Of around 25,000 clones listed, about 80% are singletons. The sequencing used unstimulated CD4+ T cells sorted from spleen or lymph node cells, collected before intestinal transplant. These receptor sequences come from a human donor who received an intestinal transplant.

The chain recombines TRBV14 with TRBJ1-2; a weak D match, TRBD1 (5 bases). Germline CDR1 SGHDN, CDR2 FVKESK. This CDR3 contains 12 residues. V shed 3 bases and J shed 10 bases, with 12 bases lying between them. Written as DNA, the CDR3 is TGTGCCAGCAGCCAGGGACCCCGTTACTACACCTTC. It yields the protein CASSQGPRYYTF.

The chain combines TRBV5-1 with TRBJ2-7; 8 bases line up with TRBD1. The V gene's germline CDR1 is SGHRS and CDR2 YFSETQ. V lost 2 bases, J lost 0 bases, and 7 bases stayed unmatched. The CDR3 consists of 16 residues. The DNA of the CDR3 is TGCGCCAGCAGCTTTCAGGGGGCTCCAAGCTCCTACGAGCAGTACTTC. Residues: CASSFQGAPSSYEQYF.

V is TRBV28 and J is TRBJ2-3, with TRBD2 as a possible D gene (6 bases). V gave up 3 bases and J gave up 2 bases, with 18 bases separating them. This CDR3 comprises 17 residues. Germline CDR1 is MDHEN and CDR2 is SYDVKM. CDR3 sequence (DNA): TGTGCCAGCAGTTTGGGACTCAACTCCGGATTCACAGATACGCAGTATTTT. Translating gives CASSLGLNSGFTDTQYF. The full variable domain, completed using reference TRBV28 and TRBJ2-3, is DVKVTQSSRYLVKRTGEKVFLECVQDMDHENMFWYRQDPGLGLRLIYFSYDVKMKEKGDIPEGYSVSREKKERFSLILESASTNQTSMYLCASSLGLNSGFTDTQYFGPGTRLTVL.

The V and J genes are TRBV19 and TRBJ2-6, with D uncertain. CDR3 length equals 16 residues. CDR1 and CDR2 from the germline V gene are LNHDA and SQIVND (reference sequence). Trimming removed 2 bases at V and 0 bases at J, with 8 bases between. CDR3 region: CASSIILSSGANVLTF. The CDR3 DNA reads as TGTGCCAGTAGTATAATATTAAGCTCTGGGGCCAACGTCCTGACTTTC.

The V and J genes are TRBV27 and TRBJ2-3, with unresolved D. CDR1 is MNHEY, CDR2 SMNVEV, per germline (reference sequence). The V end was cut by 5 bases, the J end by 1 base, with 13 bases between. The CDR3 consists of 15 residues. CDR3 residues: CASSPSRVGTDTQYF. The CDR3 nucleotides read TGTGCCAGCAGTCCCTCCAGAGTGGGCACAGATACGCAGTATTTT.

The rearrangement links TRBV5-5 to TRBJ2-7; D is unclear. Per the germline V gene, CDR1 is SGHKS and CDR2 is YYEKEE (reference sequence). The ends were cut back, 2 bases at V and 6 bases at J, with 15 bases in the middle. The CDR3 is 14 residues long. The chain's CDR3 is CASSFDPTFREQYF. In nucleotides, the CDR3 is TGTGCCAGCAGCTTTGATCCAACATTCCGCGAGCAGTACTTC.

V and J are TRBV6-1 and TRBJ1-1; the match to TRBD1 covers 7 bases. V trimming: 1 base; J trimming: 0 bases; junction bases outside the gene matches: 5. The CDR3 loop spans 16 amino acids. Germline CDR1 and CDR2: MNHNS and SASEGT. The CDR3, as DNA: TGTGCCAGCAGTGAAGGAGGGGGCCGGGTGAACACTGAAGCTTTCTTT. It is translated as CASSEGGGRVNTEAFF.

The gene calls are TRBV7-6 and TRBJ2-7, with a possible D match to TRBD2 (6 bases). This CDR3 has 13 amino acids. CDR1 is SGHVS and CDR2 is FNYEAQ in the germline V gene. V dropped 2 bases and J dropped 5 bases, with 10 bases sitting between them. The CDR3 DNA sequence: TGTGCCAGCAGCTTATTCCCGGGGGACGAGCAGTACTTC. Translated, it gives CASSLFPGDEQYF.

The chain carries TRBV18 and TRBJ1-2; D perhaps matches TRBD1 (5 bases). Looked up from germline, CDR1 is KGHSH and CDR2 is LQKENI. The V end was cut by 1 base, the J end by 8 bases, with 11 bases between. The CDR3 runs to 13 residues. CDR3 loop: CASSPQQGGGYTF. CDR3 coding DNA: TGTGCCAGCTCACCACAGCAGGGTGGCGGCTACACCTTC.

The chain joins TRBV7-2 to TRBJ2-3; D remains unclear. The CDR3 is made up of 13 amino acids. Germline V gene data show CDR1 as SGHTA and CDR2 as FQGNSA. V was trimmed by 1 base and J by 8 bases, leaving 10 bases between them. The CDR3 coding sequence is TGTGCCAGCAGCTTAGTGGTCGCCCGTACGCAGTATTTT. Translation gives CASSLVVARTQYF.

This chain joins TRBV2 and TRBJ1-1; D unresolved. This CDR3 is built from 13 residues. The V gene lost 6 bases and the J gene lost 2 bases, with 10 bases spanning the gap. The V gene's germline CDR1 is SNHLY and CDR2 FYNNEI. CDR3 sequence: CASRVGVNTEAFF. CDR3 bases: TGTGCCAGCAGGGTGGGCGTCAACACTGAAGCTTTCTTT.

CDR3 coding DNA: TGTGCCAGCAGCCCTGGACTAGCGGGAGATTTCGATGAGCAGTTCTTC. This sequence encodes CASSPGLAGDFDEQFF. The rearrangement uses TRBV7-9 and TRBJ2-1; 13 bases fit TRBD2. The V and J ends lost 5 bases and 8 bases, in that order; junction bases with no gene match: 9. CDR1 is SEHNR and CDR2 is FQNEAQ in the germline V gene (reference sequence). The CDR3 has 16 amino acids.

This clone was observed a single time. The J gene is TRBJ2-3, the V gene TRBV7-6, with 13 bases matching TRBD2. J lost 4 bases, V lost 5 bases, and 6 bases had no gene match. CDR3 length: 16 amino acids. CDR1 SGHVS and CDR2 FNYEAQ come from the germline V gene. This CDR3 reads CASSPRLAGGSDTQYF. CDR3 in DNA: TGTGCCAGCAGCCCTAGACTAGCGGGGGGATCAGATACGCAGTATTTT.

V usage is TRBV6-1 and J usage is TRBJ1-5; D is unclear. V lost 0 bases to trimming and J lost 1 base, with 13 bases between them. CDR1 and CDR2 (germline): MNHNS, SASEGT. This CDR3 is built from 17 residues. CDR3 coding DNA: TGTGCCAGCAGTGAAGCGAGGACTGTTACCAGCAATCAGCCCCAGCATTTT. Its translation is CASSEARTVTSNQPQHF.

This chain connects TRBV4-1 to TRBJ1-1; no clear D gene. This CDR3 contains 13 residues. CDR1 MGHRA and CDR2 YSYEKL come from the germline V gene. Between the trimmed V and J ends, which lost 3 bases and 5 bases, there was a span of 10 bases. The CDR3 loop is CASSQLDGTEAFF. The CDR3 DNA sequence: TGCGCCAGCAGCCAGCTGGACGGGACTGAAGCTTTCTTT.

The gene calls are TRBV28 and TRBJ2-5; TRBD1 agrees at 7 bases. From germline, CDR1 is MDHEN and CDR2 SYDVKM. The CDR3 spans 13 residues. J gave up 4 bases and V 2 bases, and 1 base lay outside the gene matches. The DNA of the CDR3 is TGTGCCAGCAGTTTAGCAGGGGGAGAGACCCAGTACTTC. It specifies CASSLAGGETQYF.

The V gene is TRBV14, the J gene TRBJ1-3, with D tentatively TRBD1 (5 bases). Germline values: CDR1 SGHDN, CDR2 FVKESK. V lost 1 base, J lost 4 bases, and 14 bases lay in between. The CDR3 is 16 amino acids. CDR3 sequence reads: CASSQASAGLGNTIYF. The CDR3 nucleotides read TGTGCCAGCAGCCAAGCGTCTGCGGGGCTCGGAAACACCATATATTTT.

The rearrangement links TRBV2 to TRBJ2-3; the match to TRBD1 covers 7 bases. Losses at the gene ends were 10 bases for V and 1 base for J; bases not matched to a gene: 5. Germline CDR1 is SNHLY and CDR2 is FYNNEI. This CDR3 region has 13 residues. The CDR3 sequence: CATGQGGTDTQYF. As DNA, the CDR3 is TGTGCCACCGGGCAGGGGGGCACAGATACGCAGTATTTT.